This T cell receptor beta chain was identified in a study of radiotherapy plus CTLA-4 blockade in lung cancer. Study-level information: Among all patients, 18% showed objective responses, while about 31% had disease control. Whole-study findings and limits: Per reports, early blood T cell clone dynamics, plus interferon-beta, forecast response most strongly.

Data came from immunoSEQ multiplex PCR; TCRdb stores just in-frame clones and leaves some out. This table has more than 80,000 clones, about 84% appearing once. Patients had chemo-refractory metastatic non-small-cell lung cancer and received focal radiation plus CTLA-4 blockade that used ipilimumab. Comment on this clone: What it binds is not known.

The CDR3 is made up of 14 amino acids. With 2 bases removed from V and 6 bases from J, the gap between germline ends came to 13 bases. In germline, CDR1 is MNHNS, CDR2 SASEGT. J is TRBJ1-1 and V is TRBV6-1, with no clear D. The receptor was derived from a human donor with non-small cell lung cancer that progressed on radiotherapy plus ipilimumab. Some clones in this sample may be carry-over from other donors' samples. Sequenced material: peripheral blood, taken from a patient treated with radiotherapy plus ipilimumab. CDR3 residues: CASSEMLGSAEAFF. Written as DNA, the CDR3 is TGTGCCAGCAGTGAAATGTTGGGGTCGGCTGAAGCTTTCTTT.